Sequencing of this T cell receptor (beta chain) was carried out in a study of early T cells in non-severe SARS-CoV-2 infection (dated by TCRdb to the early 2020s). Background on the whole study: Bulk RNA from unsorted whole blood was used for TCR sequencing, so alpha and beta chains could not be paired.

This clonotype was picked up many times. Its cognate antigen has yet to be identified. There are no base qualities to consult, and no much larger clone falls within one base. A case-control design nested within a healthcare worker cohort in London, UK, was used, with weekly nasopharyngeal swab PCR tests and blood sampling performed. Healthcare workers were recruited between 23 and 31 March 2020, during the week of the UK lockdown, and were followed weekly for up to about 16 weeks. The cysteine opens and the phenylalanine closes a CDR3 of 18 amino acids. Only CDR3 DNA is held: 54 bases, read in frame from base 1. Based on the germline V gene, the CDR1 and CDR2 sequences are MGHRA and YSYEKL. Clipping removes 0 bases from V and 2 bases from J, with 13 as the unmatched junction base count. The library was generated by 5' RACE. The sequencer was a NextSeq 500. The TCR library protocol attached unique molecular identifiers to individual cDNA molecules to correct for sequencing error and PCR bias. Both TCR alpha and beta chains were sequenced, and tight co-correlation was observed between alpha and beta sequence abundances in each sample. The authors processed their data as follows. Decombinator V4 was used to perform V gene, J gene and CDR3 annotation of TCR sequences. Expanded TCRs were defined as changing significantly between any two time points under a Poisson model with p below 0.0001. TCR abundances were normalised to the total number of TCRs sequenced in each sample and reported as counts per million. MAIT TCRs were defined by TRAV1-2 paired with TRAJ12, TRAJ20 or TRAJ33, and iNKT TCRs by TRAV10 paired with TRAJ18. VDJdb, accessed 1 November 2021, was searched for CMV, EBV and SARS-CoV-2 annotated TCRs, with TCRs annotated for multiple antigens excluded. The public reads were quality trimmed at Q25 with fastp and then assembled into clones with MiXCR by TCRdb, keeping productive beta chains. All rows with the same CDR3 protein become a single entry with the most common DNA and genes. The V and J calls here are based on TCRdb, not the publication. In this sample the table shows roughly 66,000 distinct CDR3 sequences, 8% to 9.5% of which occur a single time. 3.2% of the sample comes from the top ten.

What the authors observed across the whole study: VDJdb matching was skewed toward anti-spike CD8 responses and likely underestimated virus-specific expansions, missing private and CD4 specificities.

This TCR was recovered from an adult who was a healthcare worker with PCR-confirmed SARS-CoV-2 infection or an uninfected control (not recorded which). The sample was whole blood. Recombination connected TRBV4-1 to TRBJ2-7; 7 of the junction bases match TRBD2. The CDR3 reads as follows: CASSQDVAGVLLTYEQYF. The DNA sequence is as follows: TGCGCCAGCAGCCAAGATGTGGCGGGAGTTCTCCTAACCTACGAGCAGTACTTC.